This entry concerns a single TCR beta chain. Its recognized antigen is unknown. Qualities for individual bases were not recorded, and no much larger clone is one base off. On a MiSeq, deep resolution sequencing aimed for a depth between 1 in 1 million and 1 in 200,000 T cells, with each clonotype covered about 9.9x on average. TCR beta libraries were generated with the immunoSEQ hsTCRB Kit. The study's own analysis went as follows. ImmunoSEQ Data Assistant and ImmunoSEQ Analyzer were used for data analysis, and V, D and J genes were assigned according to IMGT definitions. Clonality was computed as one minus normalized Shannon entropy of productive rearrangement frequencies, ranging from 0 to 1. Only overrepresented clonotypes making up at least 0.05% of the repertoire of each patient were included in the public clonotype analysis. Thirteen repertoires from age-matched healthy donors, obtained from immuneACCESS, served as clonality controls. TCRdb holds this immuneACCESS table with in-frame rearrangements only. Some clones are missing; in checked studies, unresolved V genes explain under half, and the rest has no known cause. V, J and clone size derive from that table, while D and trimming were established from the DNA sequence. In this sample the table shows about 140,000 clones, approximately 80% of which occur a single time. The top ten clones comprise about 7.4% of the sample.

This record comes from a study of cytotoxic CD8 clonotypes in ibrutinib-treated CLL (dated by TCRdb to the early 2020s). For the study in its entirety: In this cohort, 15 patients were treatment-naive and ten to eleven were relapsed/refractory, while around 18 had unmutated IGHV. Partial responses were observed in approximately 24 patients and complete responses in 2; after a median follow-up of 68 months, remission was maintained in 15 or so patients and progression was observed in about twelve. Response samples were taken after a median of approximately 12 months on treatment, ranging from about 6 to 36 months. Samples averaged roughly 280,000 productive templates and 80,000 to 100,000 productive rearrangements. Longitudinal samples were obtainable from about 30% of the roughly 90 participants in the trial. Cryopreserved peripheral blood mononuclear cells were obtained prior to treatment, at the time of response, and at either disease progression or sustained remission. Every remission and progressive disease sample was obtained while ibrutinib was still being received by the patients.

The CDR3 runs 14 residues from the cysteine to the phenylalanine. Only the CDR3 part of the read is kept: 42 bases, read in frame from the first base. The germline V gene encodes CDR1 SGDLS and CDR2 YYNGEE. V loses 0 bases of germline sequence and J loses 0 bases, and the interval between the two ends is 7 bases. For TCR beta library preparation, roughly 2 micrograms of genomic DNA were isolated from cryopreserved PBMCs. Longitudinal blood samples from CLL patients on ibrutinib monotherapy underwent high-throughput TCR beta sequencing. The patients took part in an open-label, single-center phase 2 trial of ibrutinib monotherapy. Broader findings and caveats from the paper: Lymph node repertoires were not examined, and the timing of sampling was not matched between patients in sustained remission and those whose disease progressed. At baseline, clonality was higher than in age-matched healthy donors and showed a strong correlation with circulating CD8+ T-cell counts. Clonality increased at ibrutinib response, stayed stable in sustained remission, and fell back toward baseline at progression. Public clonotypes were rare and either shrank or stayed stable during treatment, and the rise in clonality at ibrutinib response reflected expansion of private clonotypes.

The sample in question was PBMCs, obtained after 36 months of ibrutinib treatment. The rearranged chain carries TRBV9 and TRBJ2-7, with no D gene named confidently. This clonotype was obtained from a human donor with chronic lymphocytic leukemia. The DNA is TGTGCCAGCAGCGTAGACCCCAGCTCCTACGAGCAGTACTTC. This codes for CASSVDPSSYEQYF.